The 16 T cell receptor beta chains given below trace back to one sample, sequenced in a study of CD8+CD57+ T cells in acquired aplastic anemia. CDR3 and TCR beta VDJ profiling relied on genomic DNA as the template. Each CDR3 protein gets one entry after TCRdb re-called the reads with MiXCR. The sample yields approximately 470,000 distinct CDR3 sequences, more than 25% seen once. Patients included in sequencing had previously demonstrated CD8+CD57+ cell expansion by flow cytometry. The sequenced sample was sorted CD4+, CD8+, or CD8+CD57+ T cells (not recorded which) from PBMCs. The receptors shown here come from a human donor with aplastic anemia.

V is TRBV19 and J is TRBJ1-6, with 7 bases fitting TRBD1. With 4 bases clipped from V and 7 bases from J, the junction kept 7 bases outside the gene matches. The CDR3 contains 15 residues. CDR1 LNHDA and CDR2 SQIVND come from the germline V gene (reference sequence). The DNA for the CDR3 is TGTGCCAGTAGTAGGTACCGGGACAGCAATTCACCCCTCCACTTT. Its protein product is CASSRYRDSNSPLHF.

This clonotype has a handful of counts. V and J are TRBV19 and TRBJ1-5; 8 bases line up with TRBD1. The CDR3 contains 17 residues. The V segment lost 0 bases and the J segment 4 bases; nucleotides outside the gene matches: 8. Germline V gene lookup returns CDR1 LNHDA and CDR2 SQIVND (reference sequence). The chain's CDR3 is CASSIERTGRGNQPQHF. CDR3 nucleotides: TGTGCCAGTAGTATAGAGAGGACAGGGAGGGGGAATCAGCCCCAGCATTTT.

The table lists this clonotype with many counts. The chain employs TRBV24-1 and TRBJ2-5; the D is unclear. Trimming cost V 4 bases and J 5 bases, with 13 bases left between them. The CDR3 totals 14 residues. CDR1 is KGHDR, CDR2 SFDVKD, per germline. The CDR3 here is CATSDLRAPETQYF. DNA for the CDR3: TGTGCCACCAGTGACCTCCGGGCCCCGGAGACCCAGTACTTC.

In this sample, this clonotype turned up many times. V usage is TRBV2 and J usage is TRBJ2-7; tentative D call: TRBD2 (6 bases). Germline V gene lookup returns CDR1 SNHLY and CDR2 FYNNEI. The V end was cut by 0 bases, the J end by 6 bases, with 12 bases between. This CDR3 contains 14 residues. The CDR3 DNA reads TGTGCCAGCAGTGAAGCAGGGACTCTTGGCGAGCAGTACTTC. This encodes CASSEAGTLGEQYF. Using reference TRBV2 and TRBJ2-7 for the parts outside the CDR3, the full variable domain is EPEVTQTPSHQVTQMGQEVILRCVPISNHLYFYWYRQILGQKVEFLVSFYNNEISEKSEIFDDQFSVERPDGSNFTLKIRSTKLEDSAMYFCASSEAGTLGEQYFGPGTRLTVT.

The chain combines TRBV5-8 with TRBJ2-1, with 8 bases matching TRBD2. The ends lost 1 base at V and 7 bases at J; junction bases unmatched: 7. In germline, CDR1 is SGHTS, CDR2 YDEGEE. The CDR3 loop spans 15 amino acids. The CDR3 loop reads CASSLSLGTRNEQFF. The CDR3 region has the DNA TGTGCCAGCAGCTTGTCTTTGGGGACTAGGAATGAGCAGTTCTTC.

The V gene is TRBV14, the J gene TRBJ2-7; D possibly corresponds to TRBD2 (5 bases). This CDR3 comprises 14 residues. Germline CDR1 and CDR2: SGHDN and FVKESK. V lost 1 base, J lost 5 bases, and 12 bases lay in between. CDR3 region: CASSQGLGVDEQYF. As DNA, the CDR3 is TGTGCCAGCAGCCAAGGGCTGGGAGTCGACGAGCAGTACTTC.

In this sample, this clonotype turned up a few times. The chain is built from TRBV3-1 and TRBJ1-2; possible D gene TRBD1, 6 bases. The CDR3 runs to 15 residues. The germline V gene encodes CDR1 LGHDT and CDR2 YNNKEL (reference sequence). V lost 4 bases and J 8 bases, leaving 20 bases between the germline ends. The CDR3 bases are TGTGCCAGCAGCCTCCGGACAGCTGTCGTTCGGGGCTACACCTTC. Amino acid sequence: CASSLRTAVVRGYTF.

The DNA of the CDR3 is TGTGCCAGCAACCTGGACAGCACCCTCGCCGGAAACACCATATATTTT. Protein sequence: CASNLDSTLAGNTIYF. This rearrangement joins TRBV28 to TRBJ1-3, with D maybe TRBD1 (6 bases). Germline V gene data show CDR1 as MDHEN and CDR2 as SYDVKM. V was shortened by 7 bases and J by 4 bases, with 20 bases between the two germline ends. This CDR3 has 16 amino acids.

This clonotype occurred a few times. A read error is possible here, since a much larger clone lies one base away. The V gene is TRBV2, the J gene TRBJ2-3; no firm D call. The germline CDR1 and CDR2 sequences are SNHLY and FYNNEI. The CDR3 is 12 amino acids. Trimming took 4 bases from V and 2 from J, leaving 4 bases between them. Here the CDR3 reads CASSGYTDTQYF. DNA of the CDR3: TGTGCCAGCAGTGGATACACAGATACGCAGTATTTT.

This clonotype was counted only a few times. The rearrangement joins TRBV28 to TRBJ1-2; D is possibly TRBD1 (5 bases). The V gene's germline CDR1 is MDHEN and CDR2 SYDVKM. V was pared by 2 bases and J by 4 bases, with 14 bases between. The CDR3 spans 15 residues. CDR3 protein: CASSLRGRVPYGYTF. The CDR3 region has the DNA TGTGCCAGCAGTTTAAGAGGCAGGGTCCCCTATGGCTACACCTTC.

The chain joins TRBV29-1 to TRBJ1-2; 8 bases map to TRBD1. Germline V gives CDR1 SQVTM, CDR2 ANQGSEA. The CDR3 runs to 14 residues. V gave up 1 base and J gave up 4 bases; unmatched junction bases: 5. CDR3 in DNA: TGCAGCGTTGAAGTAGCTGACAGGGGCTATGGCTACACCTTC. It is translated as CSVEVADRGYGYTF. Looking up the rest from reference TRBV29-1 and TRBJ1-2 gives the full variable domain: SAVISQKPSRDICQRGTSLTIQCQVDSQVTMMFWYRQQPGQSLTLIATANQGSEATYESGFVIDKFPISRPNLTFSTLTVSNMSPEDSSIYLCSVEVADRGYGYTFGSGTRLTVV.

In the case of this clonotype: A much more abundant neighbour one base away suggests this may be a read error. The J gene is TRBJ1-4, the V gene TRBV15; no firm D call. Germline-derived CDR1 and CDR2 are LNHNV and YYDKDF (reference sequence). The CDR3 sequence is 16 residues long. Here the CDR3 reads CATSRDLKATNEKLVF. The CDR3 DNA is TGTGCCACCAGCAGAGATCTCAAGGCAACTAATGAAAAACTGGTTTTT.

In DNA form, the CDR3 reads TGTGCCAGCAGCTTAAATGCAGCTAGCACAGATACGCAGTATTTT. Encoded protein: CASSLNAASTDTQYF. V is TRBV7-3 and J is TRBJ2-3; D gene unclear. The CDR3 length is 15 residues. Per the germline V gene, CDR1 is SGHTA and CDR2 is FQGTGA. The ends were cut back, 1 base at V and 0 bases at J, with 8 bases in the middle.

J is TRBJ1-1 and V is TRBV6-2 or TRBV6-3; D remains unclear. The length of the CDR3 is 14 residues. The germline gives CDR1 MNHEY, CDR2 SVGEGT. The V and J ends lost 2 bases and 7 bases respectively, with 14 bases between them. The DNA for the CDR3 is TGTGCCAGCAGTTACCCCACGGACGGAAATGAAGCTTTCTTT. Protein sequence: CASSYPTDGNEAFF.

Comments on this clonotype: Germline is not matched at one junction end, which may reflect a read error. The chain is built from TRBV20-1 and TRBJ1-6; TRBD1 might be the D (5 bases). The CDR3 is 11 residues long. Germline-derived CDR1 and CDR2 are DFQATT and SNEGSKA (reference sequence). The CDR3 coding sequence is TGCAGTGCCAGAGGTCAGGGCTCTTGCCACTTT. Protein product: CSARGQGSCHF.

This clonotype occurred many times. V usage is TRBV7-2 and J usage is TRBJ2-5; D is ambiguous. This CDR3 has 13 amino acids. Germline CDR1 reads SGHTA; CDR2 reads FQGNSA. V was pared by 5 bases and J by 4 bases, with 11 bases between. The DNA of the CDR3 is TGTGCCAGCAGCCCCTCGGGTGGAGAGACCCAGTACTTC. It encodes CASSPSGGETQYF.